This entry features one T cell receptor beta chain sequence. Trimming took 5 bases from V and 4 from J, leaving 8 bases between them. This CDR3 comprises 12 residues. CDR1 is SGHAT and CDR2 is FQNNGV in the germline V gene. The record originates from a study of T cell changes during pregnancy in multiple sclerosis. Sequenced by immunoSEQ multiplex PCR; TCRdb stores in-frame clones only, minus some. Of 60,000 or so clones in the sample, roughly 92% were seen once. V and J are TRBV11-2 and TRBJ1-1; possibly TRBD1 for D (5 bases). Sequencing used peripheral blood, obtained in the first trimester of pregnancy. The TCR comes from a female donor with multiple sclerosis, enrolled in a pregnancy study. The CDR3 region is CASSQGSTEAFF. CDR3 in DNA: TGTGCCAGCAGCCAGGGTAGCACTGAAGCTTTCTTT.